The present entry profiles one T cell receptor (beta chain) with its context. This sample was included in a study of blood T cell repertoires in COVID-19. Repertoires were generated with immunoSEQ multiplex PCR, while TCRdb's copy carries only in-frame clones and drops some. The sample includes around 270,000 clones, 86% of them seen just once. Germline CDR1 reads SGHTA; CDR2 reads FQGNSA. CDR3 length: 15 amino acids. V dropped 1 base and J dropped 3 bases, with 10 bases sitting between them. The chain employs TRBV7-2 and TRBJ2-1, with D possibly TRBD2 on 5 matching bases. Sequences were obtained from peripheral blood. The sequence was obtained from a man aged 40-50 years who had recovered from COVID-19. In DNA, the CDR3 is TGTGCCAGCAGCTTAGTAGTAGGGAGCTACAATGAGCAGTTCTTC. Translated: CASSLVVGSYNEQFF.